The count of the clone carrying this T cell receptor (beta chain) is one. Its antigen is unknown. This sample is drawn from a study of T cells in lung cancer brain metastases. Study results and limitations: Paired primaries held more unique productive clones than brain metastases (median approximately 4,500 versus 1,500).

Germline V gene lookup returns CDR1 GTSNPN and CDR2 SVGIG (reference sequence). Trimming cost V 1 base and J 7 bases, with 8 bases left between them. There are 12 residues in the CDR3. The method was immunoSEQ multiplex PCR; TCRdb's version includes in-frame clones alone and lacks a portion of them. Among roughly 4,700 clones listed, 84% were seen once. No patient had a history of multiple malignancies, as such patients were excluded. The specimen was tumor tissue from the primary lung tumor. The chain recombines TRBV30 with TRBJ1-5; no reliable D call. The TCR was taken from a woman between 45 and 60 years old with non-small cell lung cancer. The CDR3 here is CAWSADFQPQHF. The CDR3 DNA reads TGTGCCTGGAGTGCGGACTTCCAGCCCCAGCATTTT. Supplemented by reference TRBV30 and TRBJ1-5, the full variable domain reads SQTIHQWPATLVQPVGSPLSLECTVEGTSNPNLYWYRQAAGRGLQLLFYSVGIGQISSEVPQNLSASRPQDRQFILSSKKLLLSDSGFYLCAWSADFQPQHFGDGTRLSIL.